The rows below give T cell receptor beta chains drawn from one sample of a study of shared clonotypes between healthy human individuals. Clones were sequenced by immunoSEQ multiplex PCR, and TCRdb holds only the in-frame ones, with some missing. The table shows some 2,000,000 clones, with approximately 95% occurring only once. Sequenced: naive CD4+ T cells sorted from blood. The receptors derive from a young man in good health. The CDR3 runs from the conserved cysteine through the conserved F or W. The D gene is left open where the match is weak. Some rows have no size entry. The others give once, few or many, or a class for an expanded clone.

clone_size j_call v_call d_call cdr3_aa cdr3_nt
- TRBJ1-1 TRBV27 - CASSPRTPLGPEAFF TGTGCCAGCAGTCCCCGGACACCGCTGGGACCTGAAGCTTTCTTT
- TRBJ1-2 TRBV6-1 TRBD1 CASSPLDRLNYGYTF TGTGCCAGCAGCCCATTGGACAGGTTAAACTATGGCTACACCTTC
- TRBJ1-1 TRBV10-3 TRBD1 CAISDGQGTTEAFF TGTGCCATCAGTGACGGACAGGGGACCACTGAAGCTTTCTTT
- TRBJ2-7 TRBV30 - CAWTHLGGQFYEQYF TGTGCCTGGACCCATCTCGGGGGGCAATTCTACGAGCAGTACTTC
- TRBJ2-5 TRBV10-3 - CAISEGFGNQETQYF TGTGCCATCAGTGAGGGATTCGGCAACCAAGAGACCCAGTACTTC
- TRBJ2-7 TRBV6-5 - CASSWGAAYEQYF TGTGCCAGCAGTTGGGGGGCCGCCTACGAGCAGTACTTC
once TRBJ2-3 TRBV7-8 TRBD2 CASSLGPSGGGDTQYF TGTGCCAGCAGCTTAGGTCCTAGCGGGGGAGGAGATACGCAGTATTTT
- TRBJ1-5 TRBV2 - CASSPQADPNQPQHF TGTGCCAGCAGTCCCCAGGCAGACCCCAATCAGCCCCAGCATTTT
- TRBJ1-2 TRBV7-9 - CASSLNPESYGYTF TGTGCCAGCAGCTTAAATCCAGAAAGCTATGGCTACACCTTC
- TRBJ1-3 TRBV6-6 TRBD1 CASTLTGANSGNTIYF TGTGCCAGCACTTTGACAGGGGCAAACTCTGGAAACACCATATATTTT
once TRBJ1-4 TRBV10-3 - CAIGGGKVEKLFF TGTGCCATCGGCGGGGGAAAGGTGGAAAAACTGTTTTTT
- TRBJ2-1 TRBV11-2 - CASSLGAFNKGGEQFF TGTGCCAGCAGCTTAGGCGCATTTAATAAAGGGGGTGAGCAGTTCTTC
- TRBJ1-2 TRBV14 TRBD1 CASSLAPGTGTGYTF TGTGCCAGCAGCCTTGCACCCGGGACAGGGACCGGCTACACCTTC
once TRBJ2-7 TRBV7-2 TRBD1 CASSSYDRAYEQYF TGTGCCAGCAGCTCATACGACAGGGCCTACGAGCAGTACTTC
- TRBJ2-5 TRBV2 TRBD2 CASLGTSGPQETQYF TGTGCCAGCCTAGGGACTAGCGGTCCCCAAGAGACCCAGTACTTC
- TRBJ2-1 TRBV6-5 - CASSYWAGSQFF TGTGCCAGCAGTTACTGGGCAGGTTCGCAGTTCTTC
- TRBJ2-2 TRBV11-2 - CASSLVGTGNTGELFF TGTGCCAGCAGCTTAGTTGGGACCGGGAACACCGGGGAGCTGTTTTTT
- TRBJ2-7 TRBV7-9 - CASSLVPGEQYF TGTGCCAGCAGCTTAGTCCCCGGCGAGCAGTACTTC
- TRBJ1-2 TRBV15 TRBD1 CATSTGGYGYTF TGTGCCACCAGCACAGGGGGGTATGGCTACACCTTC
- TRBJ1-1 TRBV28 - CASSSGGPPTEAFF TGTGCCAGCAGTTCTGGGGGCCCGCCCACTGAAGCTTTCTTT
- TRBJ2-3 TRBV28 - CASSSRDTDTQYF TGTGCCAGCAGTTCTAGGGACACAGATACGCAGTATTTT
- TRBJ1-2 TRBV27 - CASGPKDRGHSYTF TGTGCCAGCGGACCAAAGGACCGGGGTCATAGCTACACCTTC
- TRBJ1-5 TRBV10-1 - CASSESMAQPQHF TGCGCCAGCAGTGAGTCGATGGCGCAGCCCCAGCATTTT
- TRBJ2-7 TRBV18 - CASSPGTSRAEQYF TGTGCCAGCTCACCAGGGACTTCGCGGGCCGAGCAGTACTTC
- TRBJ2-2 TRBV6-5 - CASYRGGNTGELFF TGTGCCAGCTATCGGGGCGGGAACACCGGGGAGCTGTTTTTT
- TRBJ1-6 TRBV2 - CASTIQGPANNSPLHF TGTGCCAGTACCATCCAGGGGCCGGCTAATAATTCACCCCTCCACTTT
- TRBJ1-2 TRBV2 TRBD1 CASSPSTGATRAGYTF TGTGCCAGCAGTCCTTCAACAGGGGCAACGCGGGCTGGCTACACCTTC
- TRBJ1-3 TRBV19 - CASNPGVSDTIYF TGTGCCAGTAACCCAGGGGTTAGTGACACCATATATTTT
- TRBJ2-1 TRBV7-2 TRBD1 CASSFRDSYNEQFF TGTGCCAGCAGCTTTCGGGACAGCTACAATGAGCAGTTCTTC
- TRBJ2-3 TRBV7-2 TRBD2 CASTFSGSGTDTQYF TGTGCCAGCACCTTCAGCGGGAGTGGCACAGATACGCAGTATTTT
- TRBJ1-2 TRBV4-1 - CASSQMNYGYTF TGCGCCAGCAGCCAAATGAACTATGGCTACACCTTC
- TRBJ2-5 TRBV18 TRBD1 CASSLDPGQVQETQYF TGTGCCAGCTCATTGGATCCGGGACAGGTTCAAGAGACCCAGTACTTC
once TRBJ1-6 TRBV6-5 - CASSYEGAYNSPLHF TGTGCCAGCAGTTACGAAGGTGCCTATAATTCACCCCTCCACTTT
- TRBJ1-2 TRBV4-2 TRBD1 CASSLLPGGNYGYTF TGTGCCAGCAGCTTACTGCCAGGGGGTAACTATGGCTACACCTTC
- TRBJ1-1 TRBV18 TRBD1 CASSGSSGGPGVNTEAFF TGTGCCAGCTCAGGGTCGTCAGGGGGCCCTGGGGTGAACACTGAAGCTTTCTTT
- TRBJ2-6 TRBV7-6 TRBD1 CASSPPGTGNGANVLTF TGTGCCAGCAGCCCCCCCGGGACAGGGAACGGGGCCAACGTCCTGACTTTC
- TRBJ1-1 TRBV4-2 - CASSPRTYNMNTEAFF TGTGCCAGCAGCCCCAGGACCTACAACATGAACACTGAAGCTTTCTTT
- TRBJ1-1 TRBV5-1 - CASSLAGTTMNTEAFF TGCGCCAGCAGCTTGGCCGGGACAACCATGAACACTGAAGCTTTCTTT
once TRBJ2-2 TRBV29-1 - CSFGGQLTGELFF TGCAGTTTTGGGGGGCAGCTCACCGGGGAGCTGTTTTTT
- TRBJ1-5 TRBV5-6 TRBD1 CASSQGTVSNQPQHF TGTGCCAGCAGCCAGGGGACAGTTAGCAATCAGCCCCAGCATTTT
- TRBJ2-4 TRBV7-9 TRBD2 CASSSSGTRAKNIQYF TGTGCCAGCAGCTCTTCCGGGACTAGGGCCAAAAACATTCAGTACTTC
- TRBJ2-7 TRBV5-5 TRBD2 CASSSGLAVGSYEQYF TGTGCCAGCAGCTCCGGACTAGCGGTGGGGTCCTACGAGCAGTACTTC
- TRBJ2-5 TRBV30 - CAWSRIGGETQYF TGTGCCTGGAGTAGGATAGGGGGGGAGACCCAGTACTTC
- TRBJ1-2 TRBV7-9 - CASSLTRAGGYTF TGTGCCAGCAGCTTAACCCGGGCAGGAGGCTACACCTTC
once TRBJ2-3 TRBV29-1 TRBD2 CSVASGEADTQYF TGCAGCGTAGCGAGCGGGGAGGCAGATACGCAGTATTTT
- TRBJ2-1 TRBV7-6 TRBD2 CASSYRLASSYNEQFF TGTGCCAGCAGCTACAGACTAGCGAGCTCCTACAATGAGCAGTTCTTC
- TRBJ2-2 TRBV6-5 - CASSPTQNTGELFF TGTGCCAGCAGCCCCACACAGAACACCGGGGAGCTGTTTTTT
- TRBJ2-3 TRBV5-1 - CASNSGRPWDTQYF TGCGCCAGCAATTCGGGACGGCCGTGGGATACGCAGTATTTT
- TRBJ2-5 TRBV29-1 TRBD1 CSVEWTGNIRETQYF TGCAGCGTTGAATGGACAGGGAATATCAGAGAGACCCAGTACTTC
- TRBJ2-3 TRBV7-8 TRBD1 CASSPMTGVADTQYF TGTGCCAGCAGCCCAATGACAGGGGTAGCAGATACGCAGTATTTT
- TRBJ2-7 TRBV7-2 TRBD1 CASSVGTVASYEQYF TGTGCCAGCAGCGTAGGGACAGTTGCATCCTACGAGCAGTACTTC
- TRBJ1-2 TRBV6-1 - CASSAKGGSGYTF TGTGCCAGCAGTGCCAAGGGAGGGTCTGGCTACACCTTC
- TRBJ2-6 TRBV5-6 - CASTPRGGGANVLTF TGTGCCAGCACCCCGCGAGGGGGAGGGGCCAACGTCCTGACTTTC